Below, 16 T cell receptor beta chains from the same sample are listed, as sequenced in a study of identical twins. TCRdb re-analysed the 5' RACE reads in MiXCR, keeping a single row per CDR3 protein. The sample records 200,000 to 250,000 distinct CDR3 sequences, 6% to 9% being singletons. These records were also assigned to another study, of yellow fever vaccine responses in identical twins.

Sequences were obtained from memory (CD45RO+) T cells sorted from blood. The receptors here all came from a woman aged 18 to 35 in good health.

The rearrangement uses TRBV24-1 and TRBJ2-1; D possibly corresponds to TRBD2 (5 bases). This CDR3 is built from 15 residues. Germline values: CDR1 KGHDR, CDR2 SFDVKD. The V gene lost 3 bases and the J gene lost 4 bases, with 12 bases spanning the gap. The DNA for the CDR3 is TGTGCCACCAGTGATGCCGGCGGGCAATACAATGAGCAGTTCTTC. This gives the protein CATSDAGGQYNEQFF.

The chain's CDR3 is CASSSGLFLGIQYF. In DNA, the CDR3 is TGTGCCAGCAGCTCTGGGCTCTTCCTCGGCATTCAGTACTTC. This chain joins TRBV7-9 and TRBJ2-4; D is unresolved. Trimming shortened V by 4 bases and J by 9 bases, and 16 bases separated the two germline ends. From germline, CDR1 is SEHNR and CDR2 FQNEAQ (reference sequence). This CDR3 region has 14 residues.

This clonotype was counted only a few times. The chain recombines TRBV20-1 with TRBJ2-7; no clear D. V was cut by 4 bases and J by 2 bases, with 21 bases left in between. Looked up from germline, CDR1 is DFQATT and CDR2 is SNEGSKA (reference sequence). The CDR3 has 16 amino acids. DNA of the CDR3: TGCAGTGCTACATCCGATAGTTTAGGGAACGCCTACGAGCAGTACTTC. It is translated as CSATSDSLGNAYEQYF.

This clonotype was seen ten or more times. The J gene is TRBJ2-4, the V gene TRBV4-3; the match to TRBD2 covers 9 bases. Germline V gene sequence: CDR1 LGHNA, CDR2 YSLEER. The junction had 19 bases not matched to a gene; V was cut back by 2 bases and J by 8 bases. This CDR3 contains 19 residues. CDR3 loop: CASSQRATVWLAGMDIQYF. CDR3 DNA: TGCGCCAGCAGCCAAAGGGCCACCGTGTGGCTAGCGGGAATGGACATTCAGTACTTC.

This clonotype was recorded at least ten times. The rearrangement uses TRBV28 and TRBJ1-1; 9 bases match TRBD1. Trimming cost V 6 bases and J 2 bases; bases outside gene matches: 7. Germline lookup yields CDR1 MDHEN and CDR2 SYDVKM. The CDR3 is 15 amino acids. The CDR3 region is CASRPQGAGNTEAFF. The CDR3 DNA is TGTGCCAGCAGACCACAGGGGGCGGGTAACACTGAAGCTTTCTTT. The full variable domain, completed using reference TRBV28 and TRBJ1-1, is DVKVTQSSRYLVKRTGEKVFLECVQDMDHENMFWYRQDPGLGLRLIYFSYDVKMKEKGDIPEGYSVSREKKERFSLILESASTNQTSMYLCASRPQGAGNTEAFFGQGTRLTVV.

The chain employs TRBV2 and TRBJ1-1, with unresolved D. CDR3 length equals 13 residues. V lost 3 bases and J 5 bases, leaving 10 bases between the germline ends. Germline CDR1 reads SNHLY; CDR2 reads FYNNEI. The CDR3 bases are TGTGCCAGCAGTGAGCGGGGAACGACTGAAGCTTTCTTT. Protein product: CASSERGTTEAFF.

This clonotype was recorded a few times. The chain carries TRBV6-5 and TRBJ2-1; 8 positions agree with TRBD2. V was clipped by 3 bases and J by 6 bases; unmatched bases: 7. The CDR3 is made up of 15 amino acids. Germline lookup yields CDR1 MNHEY and CDR2 SVGAGI. The CDR3 spells CASSYKRGKGNEQFF. For the CDR3, the DNA is TGTGCCAGCAGTTATAAGCGGGGGAAGGGCAATGAGCAGTTCTTC.

The chain combines TRBV27 with TRBJ2-7; 9 bases line up with TRBD1. This CDR3 has 15 amino acids. Germline CDR1 and CDR2: MNHEY and SMNVEV (reference sequence). Trimming at V came to 6 bases and at J to 7 bases, leaving 13 bases not matched to a gene. The CDR3 bases are TGTGCCAGCAGGTCTCAGCGAATGACAGGGGGGGAGCAGTACTTC. It specifies CASRSQRMTGGEQYF.

In its sample, this clonotype was seen a few times. The chain recombines TRBV25-1 with TRBJ2-7; D possibly corresponds to TRBD2 (5 bases). V was clipped by 7 bases and J by 7 bases, with 14 bases between them. Germline CDR1 reads MGHDK; CDR2 reads SYGVNS. CDR3 length equals 12 residues. The CDR3 region is CASTGGLGEQYF. In DNA form, the CDR3 reads TGTGCCAGCACAGGCGGGTTAGGGGAGCAGTACTTC.

This clonotype occurred many times. The CDR3 sequence is CASSLAGKSSYEQYF. The DNA of the CDR3 is TGCGCCAGCAGCTTGGCCGGAAAGAGCTCCTACGAGCAGTACTTC. The chain links TRBV5-1 to TRBJ2-7; D unclear. V gave up 0 bases and J gave up 0 bases, with 10 bases separating them. CDR1 and CDR2 (germline): SGHRS, YFSETQ. The CDR3 length is 15 residues.

This clonotype appeared many times. V and J are TRBV2 and TRBJ2-5; perhaps D is TRBD1 or TRBD2 (5 bases each). Trimming removed 6 bases at V and 10 bases at J, with 18 bases between. Germline-derived CDR1 and CDR2 are SNHLY and FYNNEI. This CDR3 is built from 13 residues. Here the CDR3 reads CASRGEGAGVQYF. The DNA for the CDR3 is TGTGCCAGCAGGGGGGAAGGGGCCGGAGTCCAGTACTTC.

The chain carries TRBV4-3 and TRBJ2-1, with TRBD2 matching over 7 bases. Germline CDR1 reads LGHNA; CDR2 reads YSLEER. With 6 bases clipped from V and 1 base from J, the junction kept 12 bases outside the gene matches. The CDR3 runs 17 residues. Here the CDR3 DNA reads TGCGCCAGCAGACCGGGACTACCTCTTCTGTCCTACAATGAGCAGTTCTTC. Amino acid sequence: CASRPGLPLLSYNEQFF.

V gene TRBV4-3 combines with J gene TRBJ2-1, with TRBD1 matching over 7 bases. The V segment lost 1 base and the J segment 7 bases; nucleotides outside the gene matches: 7. Germline-derived CDR1 and CDR2 are LGHNA and YSLEER. The CDR3 has 15 residues. CDR3 protein: CASSQGPTGVNEQFF. The CDR3 bases are TGCGCCAGCAGCCAAGGACCCACAGGGGTAAATGAGCAGTTCTTC.

This clonotype showed up just once. This chain joins TRBV6-1 and TRBJ2-7; 7 bases fit TRBD1. The CDR3 runs 14 residues. The V and J ends lost 1 base and 0 bases, in that order; junction bases with no gene match: 0. In germline, CDR1 is MNHNS, CDR2 SASEGT. CDR3 protein: CASSEGDSSYEQYF. As DNA, the CDR3 is TGTGCCAGCAGTGAAGGGGACAGCTCCTACGAGCAGTACTTC.

J is TRBJ2-2 and V is TRBV18; D possibly corresponds to TRBD2 (6 bases). Germline V CDR1 and CDR2: KGHSH, LQKENI. This CDR3 spans 15 amino acids. Deletions cut 6 bases from V and 3 bases from J, with 14 bases between. CDR3 nucleotide sequence: TGTGCCAGCTCCACGGAGGGGCCGTACACCGGGGAGCTGTTTTTT. Translating it yields CASSTEGPYTGELFF.

This clonotype was observed at least ten times. The chain carries TRBV7-2 and TRBJ2-2; TRBD2 matches at 7 bases. Germline loops: CDR1 SGHTA, CDR2 FQGNSA. The ends lost 1 base at V and 0 bases at J; junction bases unmatched: 2. The CDR3 has 16 amino acids. This CDR3 reads CASSLVGLANTGELFF. DNA for the CDR3: TGTGCCAGCAGCTTAGTTGGACTAGCGAACACCGGGGAGCTGTTTTTT.